The 9 T cell receptor beta chains presented below share a single source sample, sequenced in a study of T cells in localized non-small cell lung cancer. Libraries were prepared by immunoSEQ multiplex PCR; TCRdb keeps only in-frame clonotypes and omits some of them. The data hold about 1,300 clones, with approximately 42% observed a single time. The sequencing here drew on lung tumor tissue, taken before any cancer treatment. The receptors were sampled from a woman aged 40-69 years with stage II squamous cell lung carcinoma.

There are a few counts of this clone. V gene TRBV11-3 combines with J gene TRBJ1-1; 7 bases are shared with TRBD1. V dropped 5 bases and J dropped 5; count of bases not matched to a gene: 11. From germline, CDR1 is SGHNT and CDR2 YENEEA. This CDR3 has 15 residues. In DNA form, the CDR3 reads TGTGCCAGCAGCACGAACAGGGGTGTGGGGACTGAAGCTTTCTTT. Protein product: CASSTNRGVGTEAFF.

The chain links TRBV18 to TRBJ1-1; D is ambiguous. Trimming cost V 3 bases and J 3 bases, with 14 bases left between them. Germline V gene data show CDR1 as KGHSH and CDR2 as LQKENI. The CDR3 contains 15 residues. The CDR3 here is CASSPRSELYTEAFF. The CDR3 region has the DNA TGTGCCAGCTCACCTAGGTCCGAGCTTTACACTGAAGCTTTCTTT.

This rearrangement joins TRBV6-1 to TRBJ2-1; 12 bases fit TRBD2. This CDR3 comprises 15 residues. Germline lookup yields CDR1 MNHNS and CDR2 SASEGT. J lost 5 bases, V lost 1 base, and 0 bases had no gene match. CDR3 amino acids: CASSEGLAGDNEQFF. CDR3 nucleotide sequence: TGTGCCAGCAGTGAAGGACTAGCGGGGGACAATGAGCAGTTCTTC.

This clone occurred once. The chain uses TRBV28 and TRBJ2-2, with D possibly TRBD2 on 6 matching bases. The CDR3 totals 16 residues. Trimming stripped 2 bases from V and 3 bases from J, with 13 bases between. Germline V gives CDR1 MDHEN, CDR2 SYDVKM. CDR3 sequence (DNA): TGTGCCAGCAGTTTACGAGGTGGGACTTACACCGGGGAGCTGTTTTTT. Its translation is CASSLRGGTYTGELFF.

The CDR3 here is CASSLKGQSRAVEQFF. In DNA form, the CDR3 reads TGTGCCAGTAGTCTTAAAGGACAGAGCCGGGCAGTTGAGCAGTTCTTC. The V gene is TRBV19, the J gene TRBJ2-1; maybe TRBD1 (6 bases). V lost 5 bases and J 9 bases, leaving 23 bases between the germline ends. The length of the CDR3 is 16 residues. Germline V gives CDR1 LNHDA, CDR2 SQIVND (reference sequence).

The V call is TRBV18, the J call TRBJ2-7, with a possible D match to TRBD1 (6 bases). Germline V gene data show CDR1 as KGHSH and CDR2 as LQKENI. Trimming removed 6 bases at V and 1 base at J, with 13 bases between. CDR3 size: 14 residues. CDR3 nucleotides: TGTGCCAGCTCGGGGACACCAGTATCCTACGAGCAGTACTTC. It translates to CASSGTPVSYEQYF. Full variable domain (remainder filled in from reference TRBV18 and TRBJ2-7): NAGVMQNPRHLVRRRGQEARLRCSPMKGHSHVYWYRQLPEEGLKFMVYLQKENIIDESGMPKERFSAEFPKEGPSILRIQQVVRGDSAAYFCASSGTPVSYEQYFGPGTRLTVT.

V and J are TRBV11-3 and TRBJ1-4, with 12 bases lining up with TRBD1. Germline CDR1 SGHNT, CDR2 YENEEA. V gave up 3 bases and J gave up 4 bases; unmatched junction bases: 9. This CDR3 is 18 amino acids long. The CDR3 nucleotides are TGTGCCAGCAGCTTGGGGACAGGGGGCCCTAGCATTAATGAAAAACTGTTTTTT. Its protein product is CASSLGTGGPSINEKLFF.

The table lists this clone with a few counts. V usage is TRBV11-3 and J usage is TRBJ2-3, with unresolved D. This CDR3 region has 15 residues. V dropped 3 bases and J dropped 4 bases, with 14 bases sitting between them. Germline assignment: CDR1 SGHNT and CDR2 YENEEA. In DNA form, the CDR3 reads TGTGCCAGCAGCTTTCCCGGTCCTGGAGCAGATACGCAGTATTTT. Its translation is CASSFPGPGADTQYF.

The rearrangement links TRBV5-1 to TRBJ2-2, with 9 bases lining up with TRBD1. After removal of 3 bases from V and 4 bases from J, the junction contained 4 bases not matched to a gene. This CDR3 has 15 residues. Per the germline V gene, CDR1 is SGHRS and CDR2 is YFSETQ. The CDR3 DNA is TGCGCCAGCAGCTCTGGGACAGGGAGCACCGGGGAGCTGTTTTTT. Protein sequence: CASSSGTGSTGELFF. The whole variable domain, filled in from reference TRBV5-1 and TRBJ2-2, reads KAGVTQTPRYLIKTRGQQVTLSCSPISGHRSVSWYQQTPGQGLQFLFEYFSETQRNKGNFPGRFSGRQFSNSRSEMNVSTLELGDSALYLCASSSGTGSTGELFFGEGSRLTVL.